This T cell receptor (beta chain) was retrieved from a study of spatial heterogeneity in lung cancer. Time point denoted: sample taken at primary tumor resection. The authors sequenced whole RNA from tumor, nontumor lung or frozen PBMC without sorting. The donor group consisted of under 95 patients who had untreated, early-stage non-small cell lung cancer. The study tagged each TCR cDNA molecule with a unique molecular identifier. TCRdb re-called the 5' RACE reads with MiXCR, one entry per CDR3 protein. The data show under 75,000 distinct CDR3 sequences, 8.4% seen once. This CDR3 comprises 18 residues. Germline CDR1 is MDHEN and CDR2 is SYDVKM. V shed 3 bases and J shed 3 bases, with 22 bases lying between them.

The receptor was isolated from a female donor with early-stage non-small cell lung cancer. This chain connects TRBV28 to TRBJ2-3; the D gene is possibly TRBD1 (6 bases). Sequencing used PBMCs, obtained at surgery. The CDR3 nucleotides are TGTGCCAGCAGTTTGGGGGCAGGGGCCTCTATTGGGACAGATACGCAGTATTTT. It is translated as CASSLGAGASIGTDTQYF.